The 21 T cell receptor beta chains given below trace back to one sample, sequenced in a study of T cells after yellow fever vaccination. TCRdb re-called the 5' RACE reads through MiXCR, storing one row per CDR3 protein. The table records 180,000 or so distinct CDR3 sequences, approximately 9.9% of them present only once. Source: CD8+ T cells sorted from PBMCs, taken 15 days after the yellow fever booster vaccination. These receptors originate from a man between 18 and 29 years old who received the YFV17D yellow fever vaccine.

This clonotype was detected only a few times. CDR3 in amino acids: CASSETGGAYEQYV. DNA for the CDR3: TGTGCCAGCAGCGAAACAGGGGGGGCCTACGAGCAGTACGTC. V and J are TRBV2 and TRBJ2-7, with D possibly being TRBD1 (8 bases). Trimming cost V 6 bases and J 2 bases, with 14 bases left between them. This CDR3 is 14 amino acids long. Per the germline V gene, CDR1 is SNHLY and CDR2 is FYNNEI.

The chain joins TRBV7-3 to TRBJ1-1; D gene ambiguous. V was clipped by 2 bases and J by 2 bases, with 9 bases between them. The CDR3 loop spans 14 amino acids. Germline CDR1 reads SGHTA; CDR2 reads FQGTGA. The CDR3 loop is CASSLEGRNTEAFF. In nucleotides, the CDR3 is TGTGCCAGCAGCTTAGAGGGAAGAAACACTGAAGCTTTCTTT. Drawing the rest from reference TRBV7-3 and TRBJ1-1, the complete variable domain is GAGVSQTPSNKVTEKGKYVELRCDPISGHTALYWYRQSLGQGPEFLIYFQGTGAADDSGLPNDRFFAVRPEGSVSTLKIQRTERGDSAVYLCASSLEGRNTEAFFGQGTRLTVV.

This clonotype was picked up a small number of times. The chain has TRBV13 and TRBJ2-1, with D possibly being TRBD2 (5 bases). The CDR3 is 16 residues long. Trimming removed 5 bases from V and 5 bases from J, with 19 bases in between. The germline V gene encodes CDR1 PRHDT and CDR2 FYEKMQ (reference sequence). Written as DNA, the CDR3 is TGTGCCAGCAGCCATACCCTCGGGGTGCGAAACAATGAGCAGTTCTTC. Amino acid sequence: CASSHTLGVRNNEQFF.

The J gene is TRBJ2-1, the V gene TRBV12-3 or TRBV12-4, with 8 bases that match TRBD2. Trimming removed 2 bases from V and 6 bases from J; junction bases left unmatched: 6. The CDR3 loop spans 15 amino acids. The CDR3 sequence is CASSLRRGASNEQFF. CDR3 nucleotides: TGTGCCAGCAGTTTAAGGCGGGGGGCAAGCAATGAGCAGTTCTTC.

V is TRBV19 and J is TRBJ2-1; the D gene could be TRBD1 or TRBD2 (5 bases each). This CDR3 is built from 16 residues. Trimming took off 3 bases at V and 1 base at J, with 13 bases between the two ends. Germline CDR1 and CDR2: LNHDA and SQIVND (reference sequence). The CDR3 DNA is TGTGCCAGTAGTATCGCCACGGGACGGTCCTACAATGAGCAGTTCTTC. Translating gives CASSIATGRSYNEQFF.

The chain uses TRBV19 and TRBJ2-1; 12 nucleotides agree with TRBD1. The ends lost 8 bases at V and 7 bases at J; junction bases unmatched: 3. The CDR3 consists of 13 residues. The germline V gene has CDR1 LNHDA and CDR2 SQIVND (reference sequence). CDR3 region: CASWDRGPNEQFF. CDR3 sequence (DNA): TGTGCCAGTTGGGACAGGGGGCCGAATGAGCAGTTCTTC.

This clonotype has only a few counts. The chain has TRBV5-1 and TRBJ2-5; TRBD1 aligns across 8 bases. The germline CDR1 and CDR2 sequences are SGHRS and YFSETQ. This CDR3 region has 14 residues. Trimming took 0 bases from V and 5 from J; bases not matched to a gene: 3. The CDR3 nucleotides are TGCGCCAGCAGCTTGGGACAGGGGATGGAGACCCAGTACTTC. Protein product: CASSLGQGMETQYF.

J is TRBJ2-2 and V is TRBV4-1; a possible D gene is TRBD2 (7 bases). V was clipped by 1 base and J by 3 bases, with 12 bases between them. The CDR3 extends over 16 amino acids. Germline V gene data show CDR1 as MGHRA and CDR2 as YSYEKL. The CDR3 protein is CASSQAGGRYTGELFF. The CDR3 DNA follows: TGCGCCAGCAGCCAAGCGGGGGGCAGGTACACCGGGGAGCTGTTTTTT.

This clonotype came up a few times. The rearrangement uses TRBV6-6 and TRBJ2-2; possible D gene TRBD1, 5 bases. The CDR3 covers 15 residues. V was cut by 2 bases and J by 5 bases, with 12 bases left in between. CDR1 MNHNY and CDR2 SVGAGI come from the germline V gene (reference sequence). CDR3 nucleotide sequence: TGTGCCAGCAGTTACCGCCTAGGGGATACCGGGGAGCTGTTTTTT. This sequence encodes CASSYRLGDTGELFF.

The chain is built from TRBV4-1 and TRBJ2-3; D gene unclear. CDR1 MGHRA and CDR2 YSYEKL come from the germline V gene. The CDR3 has 15 amino acids. The V end lost 0 bases, the J end lost 0 bases, and 7 bases lay between the germline ends. CDR3 in DNA: TGCGCCAGCAGCCAAGACTACTTTAGCACAGATACGCAGTATTTT. Its translation: CASSQDYFSTDTQYF.

The CDR3 DNA is TGTGCCAGTACGACCGGATGGGACGGGGAGCTGTTTTTT. Residues: CASTTGWDGELFF. The chain combines TRBV9 with TRBJ2-2; D is uncertain. Germline CDR1 and CDR2: SGDLS and YYNGEE. The V end was cut by 8 bases, the J end by 7 bases, with 15 bases between. The CDR3 totals 13 residues.

This clonotype was detected a few times. The chain combines TRBV29-1 with TRBJ2-1; the D gene could be TRBD1 or TRBD2 (5 bases each). The germline CDR1 and CDR2 sequences are SQVTM and ANQGSEA. The CDR3 contains 13 residues. Here the CDR3 DNA reads TGCAGTGCCGGGCTTTGGGGGTACAATGAGCAGTTCTTC. It codes for CSAGLWGYNEQFF.

This clonotype occurred a few times. This chain joins TRBV27 and TRBJ2-3, with 11 bases matching TRBD2. With V trimmed by 2 bases and J by 6 bases, 7 bases remained unmatched. Germline V gene data show CDR1 as MNHEY and CDR2 as SMNVEV (reference sequence). The length of the CDR3 is 16 residues. The CDR3 bases are TGTGCCAGCAGTTTACTGGCTAGCGGGGGGAGCGATACGCAGTATTTT. It encodes CASSLLASGGSDTQYF.

This clonotype was seen many times. This rearrangement joins TRBV10-1 to TRBJ2-3; D is undetermined. The germline gives CDR1 WNHNN, CDR2 SYGVQD (reference sequence). The V gene lost 4 bases and the J gene lost 8 bases, with 7 bases spanning the gap. CDR3 size: 11 residues. The CDR3 DNA reads as TGCGCCAGCAGTGGAATTGGTACGCAGTATTTT. Protein product: CASSGIGTQYF.

This clonotype has a handful of counts. V and J are TRBV4-1 and TRBJ1-5; D ambiguous. The V end was cut by 0 bases, the J end by 6 bases, with 6 bases between. The CDR3 covers 13 residues. Germline CDR1 reads MGHRA; CDR2 reads YSYEKL. In DNA, the CDR3 is TGCGCCAGCAGCCAAGACGAGGGTCAGCCCCAGCATTTT. Translation: CASSQDEGQPQHF.

A few counts support this clonotype. This chain connects TRBV6-2 or TRBV6-3 to TRBJ2-7, with 11 bases lining up with TRBD2. The CDR3 is 16 residues long. V trimming: 6 bases; J trimming: 0 bases; junction bases outside the gene matches: 7. Germline CDR1 MNHEY, CDR2 SVGEGT. CDR3 loop: CASSRIAGGSSYEQYV. CDR3 DNA: TGTGCCAGCAGCCGTATAGCGGGGGGGAGCTCCTACGAGCAGTACGTC.

This clonotype was seen a few times. The rearrangement links TRBV29-1 to TRBJ1-2; a possible D gene is TRBD1 (6 bases). This CDR3 comprises 13 residues. V was cut by 7 bases and J by 5 bases, with 17 bases left in between. Germline CDR1 SQVTM, CDR2 ANQGSEA. The CDR3: CSARGGSIYGYTF. Here the CDR3 DNA reads TGCAGCGCACGAGGGGGTTCGATATATGGCTACACCTTC.

As to this clonotype: A much bigger clone sits one base away, suggesting this may be a read error. The chain links TRBV4-3 to TRBJ2-7; D may be TRBD1 (5 bases). Trimming took off 5 bases at V and 3 bases at J, with 14 bases between the two ends. The CDR3 sequence is 14 residues long. CDR1 and CDR2 (germline): LGHNA, YSLEER. In DNA form, the CDR3 reads TGCGCCAGCAGCACCCAACAGGACCACTACGAGCAGTACTTC. This gives the protein CASSTQQDHYEQYF.

The V call is TRBV4-3, the J call TRBJ2-2, with 9 bases aligning to TRBD1. V lost 4 bases and J lost 6; bases outside the gene matches: 9. The CDR3 extends over 16 amino acids. Germline lookup yields CDR1 LGHNA and CDR2 YSLEER. CDR3 nucleotide sequence: TGCGCCAGCAGCCCCGGGACAGGGAATATGGCCGGGGAGCTGTTTTTT. Translated: CASSPGTGNMAGELFF.

The chain recombines TRBV7-3 with TRBJ2-5, with 7 bases fitting TRBD2. This CDR3 region has 13 residues. Germline CDR1 reads SGHTA; CDR2 reads FQGTGA. V trimming: 5 bases; J trimming: 10 bases; junction bases outside the gene matches: 10. The CDR3 is CASSSHGGSNQYF. CDR3 nucleotides: TGTGCCAGCAGCAGTCACGGGGGGTCGAACCAGTACTTC. Supplemented by reference TRBV7-3 and TRBJ2-5, the full variable domain reads GAGVSQTPSNKVTEKGKYVELRCDPISGHTALYWYRQSLGQGPEFLIYFQGTGAADDSGLPNDRFFAVRPEGSVSTLKIQRTERGDSAVYLCASSSHGGSNQYFGPGTRLLVL.

The V gene is TRBV20-1, the J gene TRBJ2-1; TRBD2 aligns across 12 bases. Trimming took 0 bases from V and 7 from J; bases not matched to a gene: 4. The CDR3 loop spans 15 amino acids. Germline V gives CDR1 DFQATT, CDR2 SNEGSKA (reference sequence). CDR3 region: CSARDRTSGMNEQFF. For the CDR3, the DNA is TGCAGTGCTAGAGATAGGACTAGCGGGATGAATGAGCAGTTCTTC.